This TCR beta chain is from a study of CD8 T cells in Susac syndrome. The V and J ends lost 4 bases and 1 base, in that order; junction bases with no gene match: 6. Germline CDR1 is SGHVS and CDR2 is FNYEAQ. The CDR3 runs to 15 residues. Random hexamers served to reverse transcribe roughly 0.45 to 1 ug RNA. MiXCR, applied by TCRdb to the immunoSEQ multiplex PCR reads, yields one record per CDR3 protein. The table shows about 150,000 distinct CDR3 sequences, with 90% to 95% occurring only once. Source material: CD4+ T cells from PBMCs. This sequence joins TRBV7-6 and TRBJ1-2, with 7 bases identical to TRBD1. The clonotype was recovered from a human donor in good health. The CDR3 region is CASSSGQANNYGYTF. The CDR3 region has the DNA TGTGCCAGCAGCTCCGGACAGGCTAATAACTATGGCTACACCTTC.